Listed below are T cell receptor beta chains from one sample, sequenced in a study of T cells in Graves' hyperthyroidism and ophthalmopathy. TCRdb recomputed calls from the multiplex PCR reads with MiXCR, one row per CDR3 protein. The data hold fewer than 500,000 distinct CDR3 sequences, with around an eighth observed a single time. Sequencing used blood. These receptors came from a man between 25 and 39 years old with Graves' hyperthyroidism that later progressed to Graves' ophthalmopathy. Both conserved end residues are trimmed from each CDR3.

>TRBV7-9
ASSQEAGRDGYT
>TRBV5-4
ASSWAGGRQETQY
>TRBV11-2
ASSLGRSVETQY
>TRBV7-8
ASSARGTGNQAF
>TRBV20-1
SAREGITEKLF
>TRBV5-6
ASSLDRGKLNEQF
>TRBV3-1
ASNLGGHMLDEQY
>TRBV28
ASSLSTGGRGYT
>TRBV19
ASSRTRQGLAYEQY
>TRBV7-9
ASSLAIRGGGAYNEQF
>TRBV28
ASSLARAGLDTQY
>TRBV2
ASSEAGEWPGELF
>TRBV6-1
ASKFQGGNEQY
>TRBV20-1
SASGGGVADTQY
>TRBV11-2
ASSFRVQGGYT
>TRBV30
AWSVRELAGGVEAKEQY
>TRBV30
AWSTPTGARTGELF
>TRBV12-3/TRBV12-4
ASSRKRDRGGNNEKLF
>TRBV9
ASSVGIGQRNSPLH
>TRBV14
ASSQGDRRGGNTIY
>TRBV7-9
ASSDHHSKDTQY
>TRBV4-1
ASSQDQGRETQY
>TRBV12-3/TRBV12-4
ASSLALNTQY
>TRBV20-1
SAEDGLYTTNEQF
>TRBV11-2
ASTNSGVSYEQY
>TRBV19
ASSIGNGGYT
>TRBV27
ASSTPGQGHNEQF
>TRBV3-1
ASSLDTGQFEQF
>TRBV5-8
ASSLKGLAGVFLYEQY
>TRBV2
ASRWDRGIYGYT
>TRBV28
ASIRDRGDEKLF
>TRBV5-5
ASSLTPSGTDTQY